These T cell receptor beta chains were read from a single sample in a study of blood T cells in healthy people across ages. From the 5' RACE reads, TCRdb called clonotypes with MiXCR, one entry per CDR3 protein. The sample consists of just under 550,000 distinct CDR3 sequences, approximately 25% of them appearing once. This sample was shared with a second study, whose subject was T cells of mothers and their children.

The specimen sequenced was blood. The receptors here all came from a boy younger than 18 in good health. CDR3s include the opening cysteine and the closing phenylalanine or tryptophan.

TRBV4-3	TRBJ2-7	CASSQDLAGGPSYEQYF
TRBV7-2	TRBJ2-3	CASSSAGTSGTDTQYF
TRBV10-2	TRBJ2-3	CASSESPASADTQYF
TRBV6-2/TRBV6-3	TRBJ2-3	CASSWSWGTSTDTQYF
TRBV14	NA	CASSPGTSRDETQYF
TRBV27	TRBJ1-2	CASNIPVDGYTF
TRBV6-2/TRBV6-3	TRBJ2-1	CASSYDLSGDYNEQFF
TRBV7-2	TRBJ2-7	CASSLEAASYEQYF
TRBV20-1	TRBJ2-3	CSASRSEGGKDTQYF
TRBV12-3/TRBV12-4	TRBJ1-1	CASGGDPRYTEAFF